The 3 T cell receptor beta chains given below trace back to one sample, sequenced in a study of shared clonotypes between healthy human individuals. The method was immunoSEQ multiplex PCR; TCRdb's version includes in-frame clones alone and lacks a portion of them. The sample records about 120,000 clones, about 71% being singletons. The specimen was memory CD8+ T cells sorted from blood. Subset described: CD45RO+ cells pooled with CCR7-negative TemRA cells. The receptors were sampled from a woman aged 30 to 39 in good health.

This clone came up many times. V and J are TRBV7-9 and TRBJ2-3; D is ambiguous. V was trimmed by 1 base and J by 3 bases, leaving 11 bases between them. CDR1 and CDR2 (germline): SEHNR, FQNEAQ (reference sequence). The CDR3 is 15 amino acids. The CDR3 spells CASSLGQSDTDTQYF. Written as DNA, the CDR3 is TGTGCCAGCAGCTTAGGGCAGAGCGATACAGATACGCAGTATTTT.

The chain recombines TRBV28 with TRBJ1-5; no clear D gene. The CDR3 is made up of 20 amino acids. V was shortened by 2 bases and J by 0 bases, with 23 bases between the two germline ends. CDR1 and CDR2 from the germline V gene are MDHEN and SYDVKM. CDR3 bases: TGTGCCAGCAGTTTAGCCTTGGGATATTACTTAACGGATAGCAATCAGCCCCAGCATTTT. Residues: CASSLALGYYLTDSNQPQHF.

The chain joins TRBV18 to TRBJ2-2; D unclear. Trimming took off 3 bases at V and 6 bases at J, with 8 bases between the two ends. CDR3 size: 13 residues. CDR1 is KGHSH and CDR2 is LQKENI in the germline V gene. CDR3 in amino acids: CASSPSVAGELFF. As DNA, the CDR3 is TGTGCCAGCTCACCGTCGGTAGCCGGGGAGCTGTTTTTT.